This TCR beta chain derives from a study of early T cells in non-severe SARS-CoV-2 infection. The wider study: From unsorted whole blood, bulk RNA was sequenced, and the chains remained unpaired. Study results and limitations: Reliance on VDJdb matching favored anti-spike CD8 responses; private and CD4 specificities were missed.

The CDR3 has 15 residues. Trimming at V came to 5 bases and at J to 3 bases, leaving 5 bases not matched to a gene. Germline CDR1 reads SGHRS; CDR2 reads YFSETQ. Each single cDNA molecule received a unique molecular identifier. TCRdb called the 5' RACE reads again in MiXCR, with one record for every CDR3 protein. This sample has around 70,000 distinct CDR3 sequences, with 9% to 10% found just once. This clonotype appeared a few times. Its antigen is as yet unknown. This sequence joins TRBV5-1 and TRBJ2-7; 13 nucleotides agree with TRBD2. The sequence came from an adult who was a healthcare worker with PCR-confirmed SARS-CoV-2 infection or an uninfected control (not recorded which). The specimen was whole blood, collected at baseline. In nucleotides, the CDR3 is TGCGCCAGCAGAACGGGACTAGCGGGAAACTACGAGCAGTACTTC. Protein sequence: CASRTGLAGNYEQYF.